This T cell receptor beta chain was identified during a study of breast tumors, draining lymph nodes, adjacent tissues. Study-wide findings and caveats: Compared with lymph nodes, tumors were less diverse; compared with nontumor tissue, more. Data fit most tumor T cells coming from lymph node, expanding in tumor. Compared with basal-like, luminal-like tumors shared significantly more repertoire with nontumor tissue.

TCRdb re-analysed the multiplex PCR reads in MiXCR, keeping a single row per CDR3 protein. This sample has under 70,000 distinct CDR3 sequences, with 43% found just once. This clonotype has ten or more counts. The antigen is undetermined. With 3 bases clipped from V and 9 bases from J, the junction kept 6 bases outside the gene matches. This CDR3 region has 14 residues. In germline, CDR1 is LNHDA, CDR2 SQIVND (reference sequence). The sequence came from a female donor with breast cancer. Some clones in this sample may be carry-over from other donors' samples. The V and J genes are TRBV19 and TRBJ2-1; 9 bases match TRBD2. Sequencing used breast tumor tissue. As DNA, the CDR3 is TGTGCCAGTAGTATTGGGCTAGCGGGAAGTGAGCAGTTCTTC. Protein: CASSIGLAGSEQFF.